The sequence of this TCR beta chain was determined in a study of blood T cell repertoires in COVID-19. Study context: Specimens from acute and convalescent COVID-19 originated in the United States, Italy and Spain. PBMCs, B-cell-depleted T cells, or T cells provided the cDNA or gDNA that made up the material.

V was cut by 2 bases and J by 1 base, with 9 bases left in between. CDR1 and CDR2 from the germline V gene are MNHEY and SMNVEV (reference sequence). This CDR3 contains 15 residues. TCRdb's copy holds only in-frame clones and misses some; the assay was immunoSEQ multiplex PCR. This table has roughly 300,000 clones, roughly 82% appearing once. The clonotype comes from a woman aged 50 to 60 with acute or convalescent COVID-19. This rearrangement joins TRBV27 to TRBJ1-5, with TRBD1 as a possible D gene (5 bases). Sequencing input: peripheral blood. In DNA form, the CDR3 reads TGTGCCAGCAGTTTAGGCCCAGGGAGCAATCAGCCCCAGCATTTT. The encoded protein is CASSLGPGSNQPQHF.